This T cell receptor beta chain was documented in a study of blood T cell repertoires in COVID-19. On the study more broadly: Samples representing acute and convalescent COVID-19 were sourced from the United States, Italy and Spain.

Clones were read by immunoSEQ multiplex PCR, and TCRdb kept only the in-frame ones, dropping some. In the table there are roughly 90,000 clones, roughly 78% of which are singletons. The source material was peripheral blood. This clonotype originated in a woman in her 70s with acute or convalescent COVID-19.

The CDR3 DNA follows: TGCGCCAGCAGCCAAGATACTACGGGAGGGGGTTACGAGCAGTACTTC. This codes for CASSQDTTGGGYEQYF. The chain joins TRBV4-1 to TRBJ2-7, with 8 bases fitting TRBD2. The ends lost 0 bases at V and 4 bases at J; junction bases unmatched: 8. The CDR3 consists of 16 residues. The germline gives CDR1 MGHRA, CDR2 YSYEKL.